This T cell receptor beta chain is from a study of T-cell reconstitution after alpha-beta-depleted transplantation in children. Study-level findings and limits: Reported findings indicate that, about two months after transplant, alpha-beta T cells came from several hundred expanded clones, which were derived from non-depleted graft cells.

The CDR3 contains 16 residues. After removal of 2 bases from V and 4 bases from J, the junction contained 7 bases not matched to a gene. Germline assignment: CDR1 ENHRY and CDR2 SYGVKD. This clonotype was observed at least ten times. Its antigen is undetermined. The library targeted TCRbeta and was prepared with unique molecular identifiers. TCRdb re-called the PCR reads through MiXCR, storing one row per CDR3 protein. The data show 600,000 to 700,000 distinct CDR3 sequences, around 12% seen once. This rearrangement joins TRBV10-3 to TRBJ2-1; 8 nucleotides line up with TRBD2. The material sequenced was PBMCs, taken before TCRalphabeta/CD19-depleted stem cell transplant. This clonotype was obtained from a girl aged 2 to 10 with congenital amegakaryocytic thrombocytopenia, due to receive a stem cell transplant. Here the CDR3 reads CAISEGGRSVYNEQFF. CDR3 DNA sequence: TGTGCCATCAGTGAGGGCGGGAGGTCGGTGTACAATGAGCAGTTCTTC.